Below are 27 T cell receptor beta chains sequenced from a single sample in a study of tumor-infiltrating lymphocytes in primary liver carcinoma. Starting from 500 ng of total RNA, TCR beta cDNA was produced with a primer in the constant region. ARM-PCR was slightly modified, and three nested multiplex PCR rounds with it gave rise to the TCR beta libraries. Amplification in the first two PCR rounds was performed using TRBV1-TRBV30 forward primers and a C-beta reverse primer for roughly 9 cycles each. TCRdb re-called the multiplex PCR reads through MiXCR, storing one row per CDR3 protein. Of fewer than 350,000 distinct CDR3 sequences listed, about two thirds are singletons. They got blood RNA out of unsorted whole blood and also pulled out germline DNA. The sample was peripheral blood. Receptor source: a man aged 40-49 years with primary liver carcinoma and hepatitis B virus infection.

This sequence joins TRBV24-1 and TRBJ2-5; no definite D call. This CDR3 region has 13 residues. CDR1 and CDR2 (germline): KGHDR, SFDVKD. V gave up 1 base and J gave up 5 bases, with 7 bases separating them. The CDR3 loop is CATSDLPQETQYF. DNA for the CDR3: TGTGCCACCAGTGATTTACCACAGGAGACCCAGTACTTC.

About this clonotype: This may be a read error, as it is one base from a much larger clone. The chain joins TRBV4-1 to TRBJ2-1; 7 bases fit TRBD2. Trimming removed 1 base from V and 4 bases from J; junction bases left unmatched: 7. The CDR3 extends over 16 amino acids. The germline CDR1 and CDR2 sequences are MGHRA and YSYEKL. The CDR3 sequence: CASSQVLARVYNEQFF. CDR3 nucleotides: TGCGCCAGCAGCCAAGTACTAGCGCGAGTGTACAATGAGCAGTTCTTC.

Note on this clonotype: An end of the junction does not agree with germline; a read error may underlie this. V usage is TRBV10-3 and J usage is TRBJ2-2; weak D call: TRBD2 (5 bases). CDR1 and CDR2 (germline): ENHRY, SYGVKD. The CDR3 loop spans 14 amino acids. CDR3 sequence: CAILAGGSTWELFF. In DNA form, the CDR3 reads TGTGCCATCTTAGCAGGAGGATCCACCTGGGAGCTGTTTTTT.

This clonotype has at least ten counts. The rearrangement links TRBV4-1 to TRBJ2-7, with no clear D. The CDR3 is made up of 12 amino acids. In germline, CDR1 is MGHRA, CDR2 YSYEKL. V lost 1 base and J lost 6, with 7 bases in between. The CDR3 DNA is TGCGCCAGCAGCCAAGTTTTAGGCGAGCAGTACTTC. It translates to CASSQVLGEQYF.

Of note for this clonotype: The junction shows a germline mismatch at one end, possibly a read error. The chain is built from TRBV11-2 and TRBJ1-1; D possibly corresponds to TRBD1 (6 bases). The CDR3 has 15 residues. Germline CDR1 and CDR2: SGHAT and FQNNGV. The CDR3 spells CVSSYPTGSNTEAFF. CDR3 bases: TGTGTCAGCAGCTACCCTACAGGGAGTAACACTGAAGCTTTCTTT.

About this clonotype itself: Since a much larger clone is just one base distant, this may be a read error. The chain uses TRBV12-3 or TRBV12-4 and TRBJ2-7; D unresolved. Trimming took 3 bases from V and 5 from J, leaving 11 bases between them. The CDR3 runs to 13 residues. The chain's CDR3 is CASSFRQCDEQYF. In DNA form, the CDR3 reads TGTGCCAGCAGTTTTCGGCAGTGCGACGAGCAGTACTTC.

V usage is TRBV18 and J usage is TRBJ2-3, with no clear D. The V gene's germline CDR1 is KGHSH and CDR2 LQKENI. The CDR3 spans 15 residues. Trimming shortened V by 0 bases and J by 6 bases, and 13 bases separated the two germline ends. CDR3 coding DNA: TGTGCCAGCTCACCACCAGAATCGCCGGTCGATACGCAGTATTTT. Translated: CASSPPESPVDTQYF.

This clonotype was observed a single time. At one of its ends the junction is not consistent with the germline gene, which may arise from a read error. The chain couples TRBV6-1 to TRBJ1-4; D is unclear. This CDR3 is built from 17 residues. Looked up from germline, CDR1 is MNHNS and CDR2 is SASEGT. The CDR3 DNA reads TGTGCCAGCAGAGAAGACGTTCGGGTTGCAACTAATGAAAAACTGTTTTTT. This gives the protein CASREDVRVATNEKLFF.

This clonotype was counted a few times. One end of the junction varies from germline; a read error may be responsible. This sequence joins TRBV6-5 and TRBJ1-1; D not resolved. This CDR3 is built from 13 residues. The germline V gene encodes CDR1 MNHEY and CDR2 SVGAGI. Here the CDR3 reads CASSYTVNTGAFF. CDR3 in DNA: TGTGCCAGCAGTTATACAGTGAACACTGGAGCTTTCTTT.

This clonotype was seen many times. The CDR3 nucleotides read TGTGCCAGCAGCTTAGATCCGGGGGCCCATGAGCAGTTCTTC. This gives the protein CASSLDPGAHEQFF. The chain is built from TRBV11-3 and TRBJ2-1, with D perhaps given as TRBD1 or TRBD2 (6 bases each). The CDR3 has 14 amino acids. CDR1 SGHNT and CDR2 YENEEA come from the germline V gene. V dropped 0 bases and J dropped 8 bases, with 11 bases sitting between them.

As to this clonotype: It may be a read error: a sequence one base away is much more abundant. CDR3 sequence reads: CASTPGRTYEQYF. CDR3 bases: TGTGCCAGCACTCCGGGCAGAACCTACGAGCAGTACTTC. This chain joins TRBV6-2 or TRBV6-3 and TRBJ2-7; no firm D call. Germline loops: CDR1 MNHEY, CDR2 SVGEGT. V shed 7 bases and J shed 2 bases, with 12 bases lying between them. The CDR3 consists of 13 residues.

The chain has TRBV6-6 and TRBJ2-7, with a weak D call TRBD1 (5 bases). The CDR3 totals 13 residues. Deletions cut 1 base from V and 2 bases from J, with 6 bases between. Germline CDR1 is MNHNY and CDR2 is SVGAGI (reference sequence). CDR3 bases: TGTGCCAGCAGTTACTTACAGGCCTACGAGCAGTACTTC. Translated: CASSYLQAYEQYF.

This chain connects TRBV29-1 to TRBJ1-1; D gene ambiguous. There are 10 residues in the CDR3. Germline lookup yields CDR1 SQVTM and CDR2 ANQGSEA. DNA for the CDR3: TGCAACTTGGACAACACTGAAGCTTTCTTT. It encodes CNLDNTEAFF.

A word on this clonotype: This may be a read error, as it is one base from a much larger clone. The chain carries TRBV6-1 and TRBJ2-2, with a possible D match to TRBD1 (5 bases). The CDR3 runs 12 residues. V was shortened by 7 bases and J by 5 bases, with 8 bases between the two germline ends. CDR1 is MNHNS and CDR2 is SASEGT in the germline V gene. The chain's CDR3 is CASMGRTGELFF. The CDR3 DNA sequence: TGTGCCAGCATGGGGCGGACCGGGGAGCTGTTTTTT.

On this clonotype itself: Relative to the germline gene, one junction end is altered; a read error may explain this. The rearrangement links TRBV7-8 to TRBJ2-1, with D perhaps TRBD1 (6 bases). This CDR3 has 15 residues. Germline assignment: CDR1 SGHVS and CDR2 FQNEAQ. The CDR3 region is CASSALTGSYDEQFF. The CDR3 DNA reads TGTGCCAGCAGCGCCTTGACAGGCTCCTACGATGAGCAGTTCTTC.

As concerns this clonotype: Compared with germline, one end of the junction differs, possibly owing to a read error. This sequence joins TRBV11-2 and TRBJ1-1, with D uncertain. Germline lookup yields CDR1 SGHAT and CDR2 FQNNGV. CDR3 size: 15 residues. CDR3 sequence: CDSNRQMGMNTEAFF. The CDR3 DNA follows: TGTGACAGCAACCGGCAAATGGGCATGAACACTGAAGCCTTCTTT. The full variable domain, in which reference TRBV11-2 and TRBJ1-1 provide the parts outside the CDR3, is EAGVAQSPRYKIIEKRQSVAFWCNPISGHATLYWYQQILGQGPKLLIQFQNNGVVDDSQLPKDRFSAERLKGVDSTLKIQPAKLEDSAVYLCDSNRQMGMNTEAFFGQGTRLTVV.

Remarks on this clonotype: A junction boundary mismatches the germline segment, possibly from a read error. CDR3 region: CASSPLPNERFF. The CDR3 nucleotides read TGTGCCAGCAGCCCACTGCCCAATGAGCGGTTCTTC. The genes are TRBV13 and TRBJ2-1; D uncertain. Germline CDR1 and CDR2: PRHDT and FYEKMQ (reference sequence). The CDR3 is made up of 12 amino acids.

This clonotype has a count of ten or more. The chain uses TRBV14 and TRBJ2-7; D not resolved. Germline V gene sequence: CDR1 SGHDN, CDR2 FVKESK. The CDR3 has 13 amino acids. Trimming removed 2 bases from V and 3 bases from J, with 8 bases in between. CDR3 in amino acids: CASSQTLGYEQYF. The CDR3 DNA is TGTGCCAGCAGCCAAACACTGGGCTACGAGCAGTACTTC. Full variable domain (missing parts from reference TRBV14 and TRBJ2-7): EAGVTQFPSHSVIEKGQTVTLRCDPISGHDNLYWYRRVMGKEIKFLLHFVKESKQDESGMPNNRFLAERTGGTYSTLKVQPAELEDSGVYFCASSQTLGYEQYFGPGTRLTVT.

As concerns this clonotype: At one end the junction does not follow the germline gene, possibly because of a read error. The rearrangement links TRBV6-6 to TRBJ1-4; a weak D match, TRBD1 (6 bases). In germline, CDR1 is MNHNY, CDR2 SVGAGI (reference sequence). The CDR3 totals 18 residues. DNA of the CDR3: TGTGCCAGCAGTATCAACAGGGTTGGTCATTGGGCTAATGAAAAACTGTTCTTT. Amino acid sequence: CASSINRVGHWANEKLFF.

Remarks on this clonotype: One junction end disagrees with the germline gene, perhaps due to a read error. This sequence joins TRBV11-2 and TRBJ1-3; D may be TRBD1 (6 bases). Germline CDR1 and CDR2: SGHAT and FQNNGV. The CDR3 is made up of 15 amino acids. The CDR3 bases are TGTGCTAGCAGCTCCATCAGGGGCTATGGAAACACCATATATTTT. This sequence encodes CASSSIRGYGNTIYF.

The rearrangement links TRBV11-1 to TRBJ2-1; tentative D call: TRBD2 (6 bases). The CDR3 is made up of 13 amino acids. Germline CDR1 and CDR2: SGHAT and FQDESV (reference sequence). V lost 0 bases and J lost 12, with 12 bases in between. The CDR3 region is CASSLAFGGRQFF. The DNA for the CDR3 is TGTGCCAGCAGCTTAGCGTTCGGAGGGCGGCAGTTCTTC. Filled out from reference TRBV11-1 and TRBJ2-1, the complete variable domain reads EAEVAQSPRYKITEKSQAVAFWCDPISGHATLYWYRQILGQGPELLVQFQDESVVDDSQLPKDRFSAERLKGVDSTLKIQPAELGDSAMYLCASSLAFGGRQFFGPGTRLTVL.

Concerning this clonotype itself: A read error is possible here, since a much larger clone lies one base away. This CDR3 is CSVLGTGSGTEAFF. CDR3 bases: TGCAGCGTTCTAGGGACAGGGTCGGGGACTGAAGCTTTCTTT. The rearrangement links TRBV29-1 to TRBJ1-1; the match to TRBD1 covers 9 bases. CDR3 length: 14 residues. Germline assignment: CDR1 SQVTM and CDR2 ANQGSEA. The V gene end was trimmed by 5 bases and the J gene end by 5 bases; junction bases not matched to a gene: 9.

This chain connects TRBV6-5 to TRBJ2-1; TRBD2 might be the D (6 bases). V lost 4 bases and J 8 bases, leaving 15 bases between the germline ends. The CDR3 covers 14 residues. Germline V CDR1 and CDR2: MNHEY, SVGAGI. Here the CDR3 DNA reads TGTGCCAGCAGTTTACGGGGGAGTTACTATGAGCAGTTCTTC. Its translation: CASSLRGSYYEQFF.

Points on this clonotype: Lacking the conserved final phenylalanine or tryptophan, this CDR3 likely reflects a read error. The chain carries TRBV11-1 and TRBJ2-1; D may be TRBD2 (6 bases). The CDR3 is made up of 16 amino acids. The germline CDR1 and CDR2 sequences are SGHAT and FQDESV (reference sequence). V gave up 4 bases and J gave up 4 bases, with 17 bases separating them. DNA for the CDR3: TGTGCCAGCAGCTGCCGACTAGATTCGAGATACAATGAGCAGTTCTCC. This gives the protein CASSCRLDSRYNEQFS.

To note about this clonotype: One end of the junction fails to match germline, which may point to a read error. The rearrangement uses TRBV11-2 and TRBJ2-5, with TRBD2 as a possible D gene (5 bases). Germline V gene lookup returns CDR1 SGHAT and CDR2 FQNNGV. This CDR3 is 15 amino acids long. CDR3 DNA sequence: TGTGCCAGCAGTCGTCGGACTGGTCCCGCGGAGATCCAGTACTTC. It is translated as CASSRRTGPAEIQYF.

Regarding this clonotype: This likely comes from a read error, as the CDR3 has no conserved phenylalanine or tryptophan at its end. V gene TRBV11-2 combines with J gene TRBJ2-7, with 9 bases lining up with TRBD1. Per germline, CDR1 SGHAT and CDR2 FQNNGV. The CDR3 consists of 14 residues. Here the CDR3 DNA reads TGTGCCTGCAGCCCCGGGACAGGGCTGAGGGAGCAGTACTCC. It codes for CACSPGTGLREQYS.

Notes on this clonotype: The junction departs from the called germline gene at one end, perhaps through a read error. The rearrangement uses TRBV11-2 and TRBJ2-3; TRBD1 might be the D (6 bases). Germline assignment: CDR1 SGHAT and CDR2 FQNNGV. The CDR3 totals 15 residues. CDR3 bases: TGTGCCAGCATCAGCCCCAGGGGTGACACAGGTACGCAGTATTTT. Translation gives CASISPRGDTGTQYF.